This T cell receptor beta chain was documented in a study of T-cell reconstitution after alpha-beta-depleted transplantation in children. Construction of the TCRbeta library involved unique molecular identifiers. TCRdb independently ran MiXCR on the PCR reads; one entry per CDR3 protein. Here the sample spans more than 40,000 distinct CDR3 sequences, about 9% being singletons. Trimming pared 7 bases from V and 2 bases from J, leaving 12 bases between. This CDR3 is built from 13 residues. Germline-derived CDR1 and CDR2 are MDHEN and SYDVKM. This clonotype was seen at least ten times. The chain links TRBV28 to TRBJ2-7; D assignment may be TRBD1 or TRBD2 (5 bases each). The TCR was taken from a male patient under 10 years old who had a stem cell transplant for chronic granulomatous disease, so the T cells may come from the graft donor. The material sequenced was PBMCs, mostly from graft donor cells, taken 60 days after TCRalphabeta/CD19-depleted stem cell transplant. CDR3 region: CASIRGSPYEQYF. The DNA for the CDR3 is TGTGCCAGCATCCGGGGCAGTCCCTACGAGCAGTACTTC.